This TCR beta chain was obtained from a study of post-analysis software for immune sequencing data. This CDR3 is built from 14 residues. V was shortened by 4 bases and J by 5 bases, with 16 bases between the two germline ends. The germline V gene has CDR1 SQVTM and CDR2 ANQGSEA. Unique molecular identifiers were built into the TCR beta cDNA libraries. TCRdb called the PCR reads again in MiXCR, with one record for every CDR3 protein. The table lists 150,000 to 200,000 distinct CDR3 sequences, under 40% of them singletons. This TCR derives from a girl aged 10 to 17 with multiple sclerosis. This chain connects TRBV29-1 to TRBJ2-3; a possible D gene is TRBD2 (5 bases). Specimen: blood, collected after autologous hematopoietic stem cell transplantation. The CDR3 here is CSVGEPNHRDTQYF. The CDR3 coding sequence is TGCAGCGTTGGGGAGCCAAACCACCGAGATACGCAGTATTTT.